This T cell receptor (beta chain) was profiled in a study of graft-versus-host responses after intestinal transplantation. The assay was immunoSEQ multiplex PCR, and TCRdb's table has in-frame clones only and misses some. There are under 65,000 clones in the sample; 94% occur only once, and approximately 0.4% lies in the top ten. Study-wide points: Peak circulating GvH clone levels tracked with early post-transplant HvG declines. Graft-donor T cell macrochimerism coincided with high graft-versus-host to host-versus-graft clonal ratios in allografts. GvH clonotypes were identified within recipient marrow, with a subset emerging first in ileum or blood.

In regard to this clone: No antigen is known for it.

Between the trimmed V and J ends, which lost 0 bases and 10 bases, there was a span of 7 bases. Germline V gene sequence: CDR1 DFQATT, CDR2 SNEGSKA (reference sequence). The CDR3 runs to 11 residues. This sequence was found in a human donor who was the organ donor for an intestinal transplant. V and J are TRBV20-1 and TRBJ2-4; D is uncertain. This material consisted of unstimulated CD4+ T cells sorted from spleen or lymph node cells, taken before transplant. CDR3 amino acids: CSARESGIQYF. Written as DNA, the CDR3 is TGCAGTGCTAGAGAGTCTGGGATTCAGTACTTC.